The clone carrying this TCR beta chain showed up just a few times. As yet, its antigen is unknown. The PCR had 60 Vbeta and 13 Jbeta primers. TCRdb's table, derived via immunoSEQ multiplex PCR, lists solely in-frame clones and lacks some. This sample has 150,000 to 200,000 clones; less than 80% occur once, and the top ten carry 4.4%. V was trimmed by 4 bases and J by 11 bases, leaving 20 bases between them. Germline loops: CDR1 MNHEY, CDR2 SVGAGI. The CDR3 covers 14 residues. The data are from a study of cytomegalovirus exposure and HLA in healthy donors. About the study: A data release that came early held roughly 85 million unique TCRs from HLA-typed donors. Study-wide results and limits: In an earlier analysis, productive rearrangement rates for most beta V segments clustered near 87% or 30%. The study put 150 to 200 TCR beta chains on its list as cytomegalovirus-associated. Sequencing had likely introduced a cluster of highly shared sequence variants as an artifact.

J is TRBJ1-1 and V is TRBV6-5; D gene ambiguous. Sequenced sample: PBMCs. This TCR was sampled from a young woman in good health and CMV-seropositive. In DNA form, the CDR3 reads TGTGCCAGCAGTTCGAGGGCCGAAAATAAGTACGCTTTCTTT. It specifies CASSSRAENKYAFF.